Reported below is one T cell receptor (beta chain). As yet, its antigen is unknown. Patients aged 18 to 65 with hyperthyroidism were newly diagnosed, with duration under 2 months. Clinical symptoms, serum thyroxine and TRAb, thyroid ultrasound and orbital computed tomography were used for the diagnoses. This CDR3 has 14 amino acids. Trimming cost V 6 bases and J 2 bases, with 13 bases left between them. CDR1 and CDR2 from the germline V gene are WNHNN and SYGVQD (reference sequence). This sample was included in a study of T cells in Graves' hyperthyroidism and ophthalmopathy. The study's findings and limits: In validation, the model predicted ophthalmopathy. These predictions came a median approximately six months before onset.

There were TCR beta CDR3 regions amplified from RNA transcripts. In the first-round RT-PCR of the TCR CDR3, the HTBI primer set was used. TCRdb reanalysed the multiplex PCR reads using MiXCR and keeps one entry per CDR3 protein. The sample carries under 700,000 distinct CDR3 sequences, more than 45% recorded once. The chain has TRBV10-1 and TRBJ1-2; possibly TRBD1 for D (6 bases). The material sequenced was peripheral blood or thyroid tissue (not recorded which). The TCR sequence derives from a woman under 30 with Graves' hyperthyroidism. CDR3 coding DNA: TGCGCCAGCAGCCAGGCTGGACAGAACTATGGCTACACCTTC. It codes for CASSQAGQNYGYTF.